This section outlines one T cell receptor (beta chain) sequence together with its context. Antigen specificity is unknown. Trimming shortened V by 3 bases and J by 7 bases, and 6 bases separated the two germline ends. The germline CDR1 and CDR2 sequences are GTSNPN and SVGIG (reference sequence). This CDR3 is 11 amino acids long. This sample is drawn from a study of response to subunit inactivated influenza vaccine. Study results and limitations: Authors suggested seasonal influenza vaccinations each recruit few new T cells.

TCRdb called the RT-PCR reads again in MiXCR, with one record for every CDR3 protein. The data show about 780,000 distinct CDR3 sequences, approximately 18% seen once. This specimen was PBMCs from blood, taken 5 days after vaccination. The sequence derives from a man aged 45 to 65 who received an inactivated influenza vaccine. The V and J genes are TRBV30 and TRBJ2-2; D uncertain. As DNA, the CDR3 is TGTGCCTGGAGGATGAGCGGGGAGCTGTTTTTT. It is translated as CAWRMSGELFF.